These 22 T cell receptor beta chains originate from one sample sequenced in a study of CD8 T cells in ankylosing spondylitis (TCRdb year 2017). Receptor libraries were prepared by 5' RACE. TCRdb names Illumina HiSeq 2500 as the instrument used. TCRdb passed the public sequencing reads through fastp at Q25 and MiXCR, retaining productive beta sequences. CDR3 protein duplicates are merged, each entry listing the most common genes and DNA. Recorded for this sample are around 340,000 distinct CDR3 sequences; 20% of them occurred a single time. The ten top clones hold around 13% of the sample. The sample comprised blood, either unsorted or a sorted T cell fraction (not recorded which). The receptors were gathered from a male donor with ankylosing spondylitis or in good health (not recorded which).

This clonotype was detected a few times. The CDR3 coding sequence is TGCAGTGCTAGAGACCTAGCGGGGGACGAGACCCAGTACTTC. This translates into CSARDLAGDETQYF. The rearrangement links TRBV20-1 to TRBJ2-5, with 10 bases lining up with TRBD2. Germline CDR1 reads DFQATT; CDR2 reads SNEGSKA (reference sequence). V was clipped by 0 bases and J by 5 bases; unmatched bases: 3. The length of the CDR3 is 14 residues.

This clonotype showed up just a few times. The chain links TRBV6-1 to TRBJ2-7; D call uncertain. Trimming shortened V by 1 base and J by 6 bases, and 13 bases separated the two germline ends. This CDR3 has 14 amino acids. Germline CDR1 MNHNS, CDR2 SASEGT. In nucleotides, the CDR3 is TGTGCCAGCAGTGAAGGGCTTTGGGCTGCCGAGCAGTACTTC. This gives the protein CASSEGLWAAEQYF.

This clonotype has just a few counts. The chain links TRBV4-1 to TRBJ1-2, with D perhaps matching TRBD1 (5 bases). Per germline, CDR1 MGHRA and CDR2 YSYEKL. Trimming took off 0 bases at V and 3 bases at J, with 14 bases between the two ends. The length of the CDR3 is 16 residues. The CDR3: CASSQDLQTAYYGYTF. Written as DNA, the CDR3 is TGCGCCAGCAGCCAAGATCTTCAGACAGCCTACTATGGCTACACCTTC.

The genes are TRBV7-9 and TRBJ2-1, with a possible D match to TRBD1 (6 bases). The length of the CDR3 is 14 residues. The germline V gene has CDR1 SEHNR and CDR2 FQNEAQ (reference sequence). Trimming shortened V by 2 bases and J by 7 bases, and 12 bases separated the two germline ends. Written as DNA, the CDR3 is TGTGCCAGCAGCTTATCCAGGGGTAGAAATGAGCAGTTCTTC. Protein product: CASSLSRGRNEQFF.

This clonotype was counted a few times. This chain joins TRBV24-1 and TRBJ2-4; D unresolved. Germline V lookup: CDR1 KGHDR, CDR2 SFDVKD. The CDR3 length is 15 residues. V was pared by 3 bases and J by 5 bases, with 13 bases between. CDR3 in DNA: TGTGCCACCAGTGATCACACGGACCTCCAAAACATTCAGTACTTC. Protein sequence: CATSDHTDLQNIQYF.

This clonotype was observed many times. V gene TRBV5-1 combines with J gene TRBJ2-2; D is possibly TRBD2 (5 bases). The CDR3 length is 15 residues. Germline CDR1 reads SGHRS; CDR2 reads YFSETQ. Trimming removed 1 base from V and 6 bases from J, with 13 bases in between. CDR3 region: CASSLHGEIPGELFF. The CDR3 DNA sequence: TGCGCCAGCAGCTTGCACGGGGAGATCCCCGGGGAGCTGTTTTTT.

This chain joins TRBV10-1 and TRBJ2-7; D tentatively fits TRBD1 or TRBD2 (5 bases each). Trimming removed 6 bases from V and 6 bases from J, with 15 bases in between. Germline CDR1 and CDR2: WNHNN and SYGVQD (reference sequence). This CDR3 spans 13 amino acids. CDR3 coding DNA: TGCGCCAGCAGCGAATGGGGGACCGGCGAGCAGTACTTC. Protein: CASSEWGTGEQYF.

V usage is TRBV10-1 and J usage is TRBJ2-5, with a weak D call TRBD1 (6 bases). Germline V gene sequence: CDR1 WNHNN, CDR2 SYGVQD (reference sequence). V lost 8 bases, J lost 4 bases, and 23 bases lay in between. The CDR3 is made up of 16 amino acids. CDR3 protein: CASHEGQSMFGETQYF. The CDR3 DNA follows: TGCGCCAGCCATGAAGGACAGTCTATGTTTGGAGAGACCCAGTACTTC.

The CDR3: CASSSQGTDTQYF. The CDR3 DNA follows: TGCGCCAGCAGCTCTCAGGGCACAGATACGCAGTATTTT. The chain links TRBV4-1 to TRBJ2-3; D unclear. Germline CDR1 reads MGHRA; CDR2 reads YSYEKL. The CDR3 has 13 amino acids. Trimming stripped 5 bases from V and 1 base from J, with 7 bases between.

This clonotype was seen more than once but under ten times. The chain is built from TRBV10-3 and TRBJ1-5, with D unclear. From germline, CDR1 is ENHRY and CDR2 SYGVKD. V was clipped by 6 bases and J by 1 base, with 10 bases between them. The CDR3 spans 14 residues. As DNA, the CDR3 is TGTGCCATCAGAGATGTGGGGAGCAATCAGCCCCAGCATTTT. It translates to CAIRDVGSNQPQHF.

Only a few counts were recorded for this clonotype. The chain couples TRBV10-2 to TRBJ2-5; 8 bases map to TRBD2. V shed 6 bases, J shed 3 bases, and the junction held 12 bases outside the gene matches. CDR1 WSHSY and CDR2 SAAADI come from the germline V gene. This CDR3 comprises 16 residues. The CDR3 protein is CASRLRSGANEETQYF. DNA of the CDR3: TGCGCCAGCAGGCTACGTAGCGGGGCGAATGAAGAGACCCAGTACTTC.

The chain joins TRBV4-1 to TRBJ2-7; D is tentatively TRBD1 or TRBD2 (5 bases each). Germline V gene sequence: CDR1 MGHRA, CDR2 YSYEKL. There are 14 residues in the CDR3. V gave up 1 base and J gave up 5 bases, with 12 bases separating them. The CDR3 loop is CASSQGDGPDEQYF. CDR3 coding DNA: TGCGCCAGCAGCCAAGGGGACGGACCTGACGAGCAGTACTTC.

The chain is built from TRBV12-3 or TRBV12-4 and TRBJ2-3; no definite D call. V was cut by 7 bases and J by 7 bases, with 12 bases left in between. This CDR3 spans 12 amino acids. The DNA for the CDR3 is TGTGCCAGCACCGTAGGGTCGCATACGCAGTATTTT. Amino acids: CASTVGSHTQYF.

The gene calls are TRBV12-3 or TRBV12-4 and TRBJ2-5; D is unresolved. CDR3 length: 11 residues. The V end lost 6 bases, the J end lost 7 bases, and 9 bases lay between the germline ends. The CDR3 DNA sequence: TGTGCCAGCAGGGCCCGAGGGACCCAGTACTTC. Translating it yields CASRARGTQYF.

This clonotype showed up just a few times. The junction shows a germline mismatch at one end, possibly a read error. This chain links TRBV4-1 with TRBJ1-3; D is undetermined. The CDR3 consists of 15 residues. Germline V CDR1 and CDR2: MGHRA, YSYEKL. The chain's CDR3 is CVSSLDPYSGNTIYF. The DNA for the CDR3 is TGCGTCAGCAGCCTTGACCCATACTCTGGAAACACCATATATTTT.

The V call is TRBV20-1, the J call TRBJ2-4, with TRBD1 as a possible D gene (5 bases). V was clipped by 2 bases and J by 13 bases, with 18 bases between them. CDR3 length: 13 amino acids. Germline loops: CDR1 DFQATT, CDR2 SNEGSKA (reference sequence). The DNA of the CDR3 is TGCAGTGCTAGACAGGGCGCGACACCCCTCCAGTACTTC. Protein sequence: CSARQGATPLQYF.

This clonotype was counted a few times. This chain joins TRBV10-3 and TRBJ2-2; D might be TRBD2 (5 bases). With 9 bases removed from V and 0 bases from J, the gap between germline ends came to 14 bases. CDR1 and CDR2 from the germline V gene are ENHRY and SYGVKD. This CDR3 is 15 amino acids long. CDR3 sequence (DNA): TGTGCCATGGCCCCGGGGTTCCCGAACACCGGGGAGCTGTTTTTT. Its protein is CAMAPGFPNTGELFF.

The CDR3 here is CASSQSIAQGGDYEQYF. CDR3 DNA sequence: TGTGCCAGCAGCCAATCAATTGCTCAAGGGGGCGACTACGAGCAGTACTTC. The rearrangement uses TRBV16 and TRBJ2-7; 7 positions match TRBD1. The length of the CDR3 is 17 residues. The trim removed 0 bases at V and 3 bases at J, leaving 11 bases unmatched. Germline V gene data show CDR1 as KGHSY and CDR2 as FQNENV. Filled out from reference TRBV16 and TRBJ2-7, the complete variable domain reads GEEVAQTPKHLVRGEGQKAKLYCAPIKGHSYVFWYQQVLKNEFKFLISFQNENVFDETGMPKERFSAKCLPNSPCSLEIQATKLEDSAVYFCASSQSIAQGGDYEQYFGPGTRLTVT.

The chain links TRBV21-1 to TRBJ2-7; whether TRBD1, the table's D call, matches the DNA was not checked. TRBV21-1 is classified as a pseudogene. This CDR3 region has 15 residues. CDR3 sequence reads: CASSTTGTGWYEQYF. CDR3 nucleotide sequence: TGTGCCAGCAGCACTACCGGGACAGGGTGGTACGAGCAGTACTTC.

The V and J genes are TRBV29-1 and TRBJ1-2, with a weak D call TRBD1 (5 bases). The germline V and J ends were trimmed by 7 bases and 4 bases, with 10 bases remaining between them. The CDR3 has 11 amino acids. Looked up from germline, CDR1 is SQVTM and CDR2 is ANQGSEA. CDR3 nucleotides: TGCAGCGACGCAGGGTCCTATGGCTACACCTTC. Translating it yields CSDAGSYGYTF.

The genes are TRBV2 and TRBJ1-5, with unresolved D. Per germline, CDR1 SNHLY and CDR2 FYNNEI. V was pared by 7 bases and J by 3 bases, with 10 bases between. The CDR3 runs to 13 residues. The CDR3 loop is CASTGPNNQPQHF. The CDR3 DNA sequence: TGTGCCAGCACTGGTCCAAACAATCAGCCCCAGCATTTT.

This clonotype was seen a handful of times. This chain connects TRBV12-3 or TRBV12-4 to TRBJ1-3; D unclear. The CDR3 totals 15 residues. Trimming cost V 7 bases and J 0 bases, with 13 bases left between them. CDR3 in amino acids: CASTQDGDSGNTIYF. In DNA form, the CDR3 reads TGTGCCAGCACCCAAGACGGAGACTCTGGAAACACCATATATTTT.